This TCR beta chain was sequenced for a study of graft-versus-host responses after intestinal transplantation. At the level of the study: Anti-thymocyte globulin induction, then tacrolimus and steroids for about three years, went to all recipients.

TCRdb's copy holds only in-frame clones and misses some; the assay was immunoSEQ multiplex PCR. The sample lists 17,000 or so clones; around 42% were seen once. General observations from the study: GvH clones detected in recipient marrow included some appearing first in ileum or blood.

With roughly 200,000 irradiated, violet-dye-labeled stimulator cells, roughly 200,000 CFSE-labeled responder cells were plated. Post-reaction sorting isolated proliferating CFSE-low CD3+CD4+ and CD3+CD8+ responders. The CDR3 extends over 14 amino acids. Germline V lookup: CDR1 KGHSH, CDR2 LQKENI. V lost 1 base to trimming and J lost 8 bases, with 14 bases between them. Sequenced here: alloreactive CD8+ T cells from a mixed lymphocyte reaction culture, sampled before intestinal transplant. The subset here: CFSE-low proliferating T cells sorted from roughly six-day pre-transplant mixed lymphocyte reaction (GvH or HvG direction). This TCR was sampled from a human patient who received an intestinal transplant. The V gene is TRBV18, the J gene TRBJ1-2; D gene uncertain. CDR3 loop: CASSPRRERLGYTF. The CDR3 region has the DNA TGTGCCAGCTCACCACGGAGGGAACGGCTGGGCTACACCTTC.